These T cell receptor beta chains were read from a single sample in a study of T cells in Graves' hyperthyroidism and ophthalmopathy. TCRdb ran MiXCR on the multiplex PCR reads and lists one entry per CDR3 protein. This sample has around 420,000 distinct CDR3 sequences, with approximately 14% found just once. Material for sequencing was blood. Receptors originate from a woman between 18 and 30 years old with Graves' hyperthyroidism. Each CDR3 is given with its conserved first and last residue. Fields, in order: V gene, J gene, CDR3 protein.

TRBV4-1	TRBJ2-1	CASSQRDRRYNEQFF
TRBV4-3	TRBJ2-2	CASSQARGASNTGELFF
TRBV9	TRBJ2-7	CASSATSGYEQYF
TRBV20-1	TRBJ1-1	CSARARQGANTEAFF
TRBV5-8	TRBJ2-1	CASSLRTSLYNEQFF
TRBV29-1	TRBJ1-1	CSVTVGGQGSEAFF
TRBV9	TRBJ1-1	CASSAGQGNTEAFF
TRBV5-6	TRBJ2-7	CASSLGGRNYEQYF
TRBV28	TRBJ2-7	CASLYNLGAPEQYF
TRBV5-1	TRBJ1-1	CASSLIPGQGVTAEAFF
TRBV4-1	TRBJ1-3	CASSRDRTGSHSGNTIYF
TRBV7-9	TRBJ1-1	CASSPRTDKGNTEAFF
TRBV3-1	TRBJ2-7	CASSQVRCEQYF
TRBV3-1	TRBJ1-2	CASSQNTELIIYGYTF
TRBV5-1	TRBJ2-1	CASSLRGGKGKAYNEQFF
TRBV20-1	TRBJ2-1	CSGSDSHDYYNEQFF
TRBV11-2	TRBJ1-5	CASSLESNIRQPQHF
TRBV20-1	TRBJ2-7	CSARDLREGYEQYF
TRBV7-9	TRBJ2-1	CASSLGLAEDEQFF
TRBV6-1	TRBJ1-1	CASTRQERSFF
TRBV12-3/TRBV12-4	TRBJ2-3	CASSYSGSVSDTQYF
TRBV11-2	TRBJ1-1	CASSPRGGDTEAFF
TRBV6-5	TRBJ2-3	CASSFADTSTDTQYF
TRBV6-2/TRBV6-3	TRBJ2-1	CASRDRASNEQFF
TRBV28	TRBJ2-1	CASSFPRAEQFF
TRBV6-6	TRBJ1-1	CASSYSTQGLRNTEAFF
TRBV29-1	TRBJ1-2	CSVEIRVYGYTF
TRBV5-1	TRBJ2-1	CASSFTSGNFDEQFF
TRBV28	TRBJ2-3	CASSPVRSGGSTDTQYF
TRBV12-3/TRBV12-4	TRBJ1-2	CASSGGRGGIYGYTF
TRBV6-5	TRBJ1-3	CASSYSTGMLNGNTIYF
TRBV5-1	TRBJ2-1	CASTWTGGNEQFF
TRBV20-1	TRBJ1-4	CSATGQSEEKLFF
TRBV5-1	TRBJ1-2	CASSLLPGGQNYGYTF
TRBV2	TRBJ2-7	CASRNGLAGVQEQYF
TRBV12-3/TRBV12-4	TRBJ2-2	CASSFGVGQGAGELFF
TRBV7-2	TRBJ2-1	CASSPGGTSYNEQFF
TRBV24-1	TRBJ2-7	CATSDPQGVGSEQYF
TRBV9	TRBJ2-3	CASSVYGPGTDTQYF
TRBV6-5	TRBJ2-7	CASSYSRHSYEQYF
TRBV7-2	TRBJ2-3	CASSSRARTDTQYF
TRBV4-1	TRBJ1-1	CASSQEPAEAFF
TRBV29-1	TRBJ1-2	CSVGQAGYGYTF
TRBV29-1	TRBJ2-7	CSVWYSGRDYEQYF
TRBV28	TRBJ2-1	CASRRTSIRNEQFF
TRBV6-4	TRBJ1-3	CASSYSRAAYGNTIYF
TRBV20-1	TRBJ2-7	CSASRGLGYEQYF
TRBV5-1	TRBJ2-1	CASSSEVEQFF
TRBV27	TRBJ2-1	CASRQPRGGLEQFF
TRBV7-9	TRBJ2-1	CASSLDRPLGDNEQFF
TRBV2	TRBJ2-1	CASSEGRGGRNEQFF
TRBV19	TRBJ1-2	CASRTGQDNYGYTF
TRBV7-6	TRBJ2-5	CASSLAPSGGGETQYF